Below are 5 T cell receptor beta chains sequenced from a single sample in a study of shared clonotypes between healthy human individuals. The method was immunoSEQ multiplex PCR; TCRdb's version includes in-frame clones alone and lacks a portion of them. The table shows under 600,000 clones, with just over 75% occurring only once. Sequencing was carried out using PBMCs. The receptors shown here come from a woman between 40 and 55 years old in good health. Some clones in this sample may be carry-over from other donors' samples.

The gene calls are TRBV30 and TRBJ2-2; D might be TRBD2 (6 bases). Trimming pared 3 bases from V and 7 bases from J, leaving 9 bases between. From germline, CDR1 is GTSNPN and CDR2 SVGIG (reference sequence). This CDR3 contains 12 residues. The CDR3 protein is CAWRGGGGELFF. CDR3 DNA: TGTGCCTGGAGGGGGGGTGGCGGGGAGCTGTTTTTT.

The genes are TRBV7-9 and TRBJ1-2; TRBD1 is a possible D gene (5 bases). CDR3 length: 16 residues. The V end was cut by 5 bases, the J end by 0 bases, with 16 bases between. From germline, CDR1 is SEHNR and CDR2 FQNEAQ (reference sequence). The DNA of the CDR3 is TGTGCCAGCAGCCTTGGCGGGGGGGGAGCTAACTATGGCTACACCTTC. Its translation: CASSLGGGGANYGYTF. Full variable domain (rest looked up from reference TRBV7-9 and TRBJ1-2): DTGVSQNPRHKITKRGQNVTFRCDPISEHNRLYWYRQTLGQGPEFLTYFQNEAQLEKSRLLSDRFSAERPKGSFSTLEIQRTEQGDSAMYLCASSLGGGGANYGYTFGSGTRLTVV.

This chain joins TRBV25-1 and TRBJ2-7; no firm D call. The V end lost 2 bases, the J end lost 3 bases, and 8 bases lay between the germline ends. The CDR3 loop spans 13 amino acids. Germline V gives CDR1 MGHDK, CDR2 SYGVNS. The CDR3: CASSEGLNYEQYF. As DNA, the CDR3 is TGTGCCAGCAGTGAAGGCCTAAACTACGAGCAGTACTTC.

Only a few counts were recorded for this clone. The V call is TRBV10-3, the J call TRBJ1-3; D gene unclear. This CDR3 comprises 10 residues. Looked up from germline, CDR1 is ENHRY and CDR2 is SYGVKD. Deletions cut 8 bases from V and 8 bases from J, with 7 bases between. The CDR3 loop is CAIGRDTIYF. The CDR3 DNA sequence: TGTGCCATCGGGCGAGACACCATATATTTT.

This clone was seen once. The rearrangement uses TRBV27 and TRBJ2-1; 7 bases line up with TRBD1. The V gene's germline CDR1 is MNHEY and CDR2 SMNVEV (reference sequence). V dropped 10 bases and J dropped 0; count of bases not matched to a gene: 6. The CDR3 is 14 residues long. The CDR3 protein is CATGYRGSYNEQFF. The CDR3 nucleotides are TGTGCCACCGGATACAGGGGCTCCTACAATGAGCAGTTCTTC.